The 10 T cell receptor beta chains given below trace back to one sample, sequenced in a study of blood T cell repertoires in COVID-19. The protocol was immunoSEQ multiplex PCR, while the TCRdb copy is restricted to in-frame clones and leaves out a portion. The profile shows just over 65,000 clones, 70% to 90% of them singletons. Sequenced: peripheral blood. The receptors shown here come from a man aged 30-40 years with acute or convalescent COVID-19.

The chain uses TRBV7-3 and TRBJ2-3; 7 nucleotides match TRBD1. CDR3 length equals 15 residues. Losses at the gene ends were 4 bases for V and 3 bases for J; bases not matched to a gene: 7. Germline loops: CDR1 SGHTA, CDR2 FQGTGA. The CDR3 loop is CASSSYGTVTDTQYF. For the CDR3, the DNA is TGTGCCAGCAGCTCCTACGGGACAGTAACAGATACGCAGTATTTT. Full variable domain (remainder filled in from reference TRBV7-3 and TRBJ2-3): GAGVSQTPSNKVTEKGKYVELRCDPISGHTALYWYRQSLGQGPEFLIYFQGTGAADDSGLPNDRFFAVRPEGSVSTLKIQRTERGDSAVYLCASSSYGTVTDTQYFGPGTRLTVL.

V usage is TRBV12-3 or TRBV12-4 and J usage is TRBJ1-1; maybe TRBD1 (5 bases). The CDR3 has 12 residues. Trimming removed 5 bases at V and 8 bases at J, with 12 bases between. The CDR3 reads CASSRPGGEAFF. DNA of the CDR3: TGTGCCAGCAGTCGGCCTGGGGGGGAAGCTTTCTTT.

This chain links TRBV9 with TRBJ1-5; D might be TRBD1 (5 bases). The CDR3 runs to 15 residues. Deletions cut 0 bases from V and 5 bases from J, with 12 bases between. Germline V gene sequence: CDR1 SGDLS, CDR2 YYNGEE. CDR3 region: CASSVGGSRDQPQHF. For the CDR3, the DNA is TGTGCCAGCAGCGTAGGGGGCAGTAGGGATCAGCCCCAGCATTTT.

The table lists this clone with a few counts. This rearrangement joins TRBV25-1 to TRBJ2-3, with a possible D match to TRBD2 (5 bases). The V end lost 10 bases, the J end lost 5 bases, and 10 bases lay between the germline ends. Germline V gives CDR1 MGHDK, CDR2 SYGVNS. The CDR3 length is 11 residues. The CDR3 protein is CATGSGDTQYF. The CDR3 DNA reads TGTGCCACGGGGAGCGGAGATACGCAGTATTTT.

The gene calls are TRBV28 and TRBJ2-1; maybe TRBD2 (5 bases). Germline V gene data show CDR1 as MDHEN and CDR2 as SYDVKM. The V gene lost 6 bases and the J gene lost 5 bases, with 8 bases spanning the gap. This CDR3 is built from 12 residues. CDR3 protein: CASRLADNEQFF. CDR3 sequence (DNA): TGTGCCAGCAGGCTAGCAGACAATGAGCAGTTCTTC.

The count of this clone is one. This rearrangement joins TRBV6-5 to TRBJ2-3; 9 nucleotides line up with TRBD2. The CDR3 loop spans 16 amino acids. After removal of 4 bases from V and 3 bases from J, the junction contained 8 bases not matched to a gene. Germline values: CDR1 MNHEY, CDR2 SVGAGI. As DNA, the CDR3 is TGTGCCAGCAGTTTTCAAAGCGGGAGGACGACAGATACGCAGTATTTT. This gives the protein CASSFQSGRTTDTQYF.

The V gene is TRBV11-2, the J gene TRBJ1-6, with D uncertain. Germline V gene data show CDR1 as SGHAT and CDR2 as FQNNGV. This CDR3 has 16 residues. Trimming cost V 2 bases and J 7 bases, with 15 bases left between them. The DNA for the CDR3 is TGTGCCAGCAGCTTAAACGGAGAACGGCGAAATTCACCCCTCCACTTT. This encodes CASSLNGERRNSPLHF.

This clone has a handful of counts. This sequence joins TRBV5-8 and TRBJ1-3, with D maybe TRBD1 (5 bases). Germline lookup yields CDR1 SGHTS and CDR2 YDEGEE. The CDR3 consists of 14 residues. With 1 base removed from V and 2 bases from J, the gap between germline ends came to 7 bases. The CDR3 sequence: CASSLRGAGNTIYF. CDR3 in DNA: TGTGCCAGCAGCTTGCGGGGGGCTGGAAACACCATATATTTT.

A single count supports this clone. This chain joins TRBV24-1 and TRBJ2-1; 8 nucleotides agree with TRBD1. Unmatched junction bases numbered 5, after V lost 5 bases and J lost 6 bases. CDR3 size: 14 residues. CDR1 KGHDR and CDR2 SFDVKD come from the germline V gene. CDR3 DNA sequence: TGTGCCACCAGTGGGACCACAGGGGGCAATGAGCAGTTCTTC. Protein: CATSGTTGGNEQFF.

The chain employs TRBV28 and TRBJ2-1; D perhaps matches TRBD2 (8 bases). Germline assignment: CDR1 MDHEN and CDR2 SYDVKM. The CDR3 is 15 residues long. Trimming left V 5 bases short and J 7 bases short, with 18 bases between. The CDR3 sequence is CASSDREGAGNEQFF. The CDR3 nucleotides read TGTGCCAGCAGTGACCGGGAGGGGGCGGGGAATGAGCAGTTCTTC. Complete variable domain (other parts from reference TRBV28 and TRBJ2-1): DVKVTQSSRYLVKRTGEKVFLECVQDMDHENMFWYRQDPGLGLRLIYFSYDVKMKEKGDIPEGYSVSREKKERFSLILESASTNQTSMYLCASSDREGAGNEQFFGPGTRLTVL.